The next 14 T cell receptor beta chains were all read from a single sample in a study of T cells in women clearing cervical HPV infection. Data came from immunoSEQ multiplex PCR; TCRdb stores just in-frame clones and leaves some out. Its clone listing holds tens of thousands of clones. Sequencing used blood buffy coat. The receptors derive from a woman aged 18-69 years with a cervical HPV16 infection that either progressed to CIN3+ or cleared (not recorded which).

As concerns this clone: The read stops 3 residues short of the end of the CDR3; the missing end is completed from the germline J gene. The chain is built from TRBV6-2 or TRBV6-3 and TRBJ1-2, with D uncertain. The V gene lost 6 bases and the J gene lost 6 bases, with 14 bases spanning the gap. Looked up from germline, CDR1 is MNHEY and CDR2 is SVGEGT. This CDR3 spans 13 amino acids. Partial CDR3 DNA: TGTGCCAGCAGGCCGCTCACAGAGAATGGC. It is translated as CASRPLTENG. Given in full, the CDR3 is CASRPLTENGYTF.

As for this clone: The read halts 3 residues ahead of the CDR3 end, with the missing end drawn from the germline J gene. The chain carries TRBV19 and TRBJ1-5, with a weak D call TRBD1 (5 bases). Germline V gives CDR1 LNHDA, CDR2 SQIVND (reference sequence). Deletions cut 4 bases from V and 4 bases from J, with 8 bases between. This CDR3 contains 13 residues. The sequenced part of the CDR3 DNA is TGTGCCAGTAGTAGACCAGGGAATCAGCCC. As protein: CASSRPGNQP. Given in full, the CDR3 is CASSRPGNQPQHF. Filled out from reference TRBV19 and TRBJ1-5, the complete variable domain reads DGGITQSPKYLFRKEGQNVTLSCEQNLNHDAMYWYRQDPGQGLRLIYYSQIVNDFQKGDIAEGYSVSREKKESFPLTVTSAQKNPTAFYLCASSRPGNQPQHFGDGTRLSIL.

Comments on this clone: The CDR3 end lies 3 residues beyond the end of the read and is filled in from the germline J gene. The chain uses TRBV20-1 and TRBJ2-5; 7 bases agree with TRBD2. V lost 3 bases to trimming and J lost 3 bases; unmatched junction nucleotides: 7. Per germline, CDR1 DFQATT and CDR2 SNEGSKA (reference sequence). This CDR3 region has 14 residues. The CDR3 sequence is CSASTSDGEETQYF. The CDR3 bases that were read are TGCAGTGCTAGCACTAGCGATGGGGAAGAGACC.

Remarks on this clone: The read terminates 3 residues before the CDR3 end, so the remaining end is supplied by the germline J gene. The V call is TRBV7-6, the J call TRBJ2-6; a weak D match, TRBD1 (6 bases). The CDR3 length is 17 residues. Deletions cut 4 bases from V and 2 bases from J, with 15 bases between. Germline assignment: CDR1 SGHVS and CDR2 FNYEAQ. CDR3: CASSSLPTGTGANVLTF. The DNA read from the CDR3 is TGTGCCAGCAGCTCGCTGCCTACAGGGACTGGGGCCAACGTC. The whole variable domain, remainder taken from reference TRBV7-6 and TRBJ2-6, is GAGVSQSPRYKVTKRGQDVALRCDPISGHVSLYWYRQALGQGPEFLTYFNYEAQQDKSGLPNDRFSAERPEGSISTLTIQRTEQRDSAMYRCASSSLPTGTGANVLTFGAGSRLTVL.

About this clone itself: The read stops 3 residues short of the end of the CDR3; the missing end is completed from the germline J gene. V gene TRBV29-1 combines with J gene TRBJ2-3; TRBD1 agrees at 8 bases. CDR3 length: 12 amino acids. The germline V gene has CDR1 SQVTM and CDR2 ANQGSEA. The CDR3 loop is CSVRGRTETQYF. The CDR3 bases that were read are TGCAGCGTCAGGGGGCGCACGGAGACG.

Details on this clone: The read comes to an end 3 residues before the CDR3 does, leaving the germline J gene to fill in the end. The chain employs TRBV30 and TRBJ2-2; 10 bases are shared with TRBD2. V gave up 3 bases and J gave up 3 bases; unmatched junction bases: 7. This CDR3 comprises 16 residues. Looked up from germline, CDR1 is GTSNPN and CDR2 is SVGIG (reference sequence). The CDR3 DNA, read in part, is TGTGCCTGGAGGCCACTAGCGGGAAGGGACACCGGGGAG. Amino acid sequence: CAWRPLAGRDTGE. The whole CDR3 sequence is CAWRPLAGRDTGELFF. Combining the CDR3 with reference TRBV30 and TRBJ2-2 gives the whole variable domain SQTIHQWPATLVQPVGSPLSLECTVEGTSNPNLYWYRQAAGRGLQLLFYSVGIGQISSEVPQNLSASRPQDRQFILSSKKLLLSDSGFYLCAWRPLAGRDTGELFFGEGSRLTVL.

Of note for this clone: The read terminates 3 residues before the CDR3 end, so the remaining end is supplied by the germline J gene. The rearrangement links TRBV7-9 to TRBJ1-2, with D possibly being TRBD1 (5 bases). The CDR3 sequence is 15 residues long. Germline CDR1 and CDR2: SEHNR and FQNEAQ (reference sequence). The covered CDR3 bases are TGTGCCAGCAGCTTACAAGCGGGACCCATCAACGAC. Translated: CASSLQAGPIND. From start to end, the CDR3 is CASSLQAGPINDYTF.

To note about this clone: The read falls 3 residues short of the CDR3 end, and the missing part is taken from the germline J gene. Other DNA sequences in this sample translate to the same CDR3. This sequence joins TRBV10-3 and TRBJ1-1, with D possibly being TRBD1 (6 bases). With 3 bases removed from V and 1 base from J, the gap between germline ends came to 9 bases. Germline V gene data show CDR1 as ENHRY and CDR2 as SYGVKD. The CDR3 has 14 amino acids. The sequenced part of the CDR3 DNA is TGTGCCATCAGTGACAGGGGACGGAACACTGAA. Translating it yields CAISDRGRNTE. The CDR3 reads in full as CAISDRGRNTEAFF.

Worth noting for this clone: From the germline J gene comes the end of the CDR3, since the read stops 3 residues before it. The chain joins TRBV6-2 or TRBV6-3 to TRBJ2-3; TRBD2 is a possible D gene (6 bases). The CDR3 totals 14 residues. In germline, CDR1 is MNHEY, CDR2 SVGEGT. V was pared by 2 bases and J by 4 bases, with 10 bases between. Partial CDR3 DNA: TGTGCCAGCAGTTACCGGAGCGGGCCAGATACG. Translation gives CASSYRSGPDT. Given in full, the CDR3 is CASSYRSGPDTQYF.

Comment on this clone: From the germline J gene comes the end of the CDR3, since the read stops 3 residues before it. The V and J genes are TRBV5-6 and TRBJ1-1; D is undetermined. The ends were cut back, 3 bases at V and 3 bases at J, with 6 bases in the middle. Looked up from germline, CDR1 is SGHDT and CDR2 is YYEEEE. CDR3 length: 12 amino acids. The sequenced part of the CDR3 DNA is TGTGCCAGCAGCTCCCGGGACACTGAA. Protein sequence: CASSSRDTE. The full CDR3 protein reads CASSSRDTEAFF. Variable domain in full (rest from reference TRBV5-6 and TRBJ1-1): DAGVTQSPTHLIKTRGQQVTLRCSPKSGHDTVSWYQQALGQGPQFIFQYYEEEERQRGNFPDRFSGHQFPNYSSELNVNALLLGDSALYLCASSSRDTEAFFGQGTRLTVV.

With regard to this clone: The read gets to within 3 residues of the CDR3 end, and the germline J gene fills in the rest. The V call is TRBV29-1, the J call TRBJ2-5; a weak D match, TRBD1 (5 bases). This CDR3 is built from 16 residues. Trimming removed 1 base at V and 1 base at J, with 16 bases between. Looked up from germline, CDR1 is SQVTM and CDR2 is ANQGSEA. The sequenced part of the CDR3 DNA is TGCAGCGTTGAAGTAAGGGGCAGCAACCCCCAAGAGACC. It yields the protein CSVEVRGSNPQET. The CDR3 as a whole reads CSVEVRGSNPQETQYF.

About this clone itself: The read ends 3 residues shy of where the CDR3 ends; the end is completed using the germline J gene. The chain has TRBV7-6 and TRBJ1-6; D gene ambiguous. The CDR3 contains 13 residues. The germline V gene has CDR1 SGHVS and CDR2 FNYEAQ. Trimming pared 5 bases from V and 3 bases from J, leaving 5 bases between. The DNA read from the CDR3 is TGTGCCAGCAGCGTCCACTATAATTCACCC. Protein product: CASSVHYNSP. In full, the CDR3 reads CASSVHYNSPLHF.

Concerning this clone itself: The CDR3 extends 3 residues past the end of the read, so its final part is completed from the germline J gene. The chain has TRBV5-6 and TRBJ2-2; 8 nucleotides agree with TRBD2. The CDR3 length is 15 residues. The germline V gene has CDR1 SGHDT and CDR2 YYEEEE. The V segment lost 10 bases and the J segment 5 bases; nucleotides outside the gene matches: 13. CDR3: CALSRAGARTGELFF. Partial CDR3 DNA: TGTGCCCTCTCTCGAGCGGGGGCGAGAACCGGGGAG. Looking up the rest from reference TRBV5-6 and TRBJ2-2 gives the full variable domain: DAGVTQSPTHLIKTRGQQVTLRCSPKSGHDTVSWYQQALGQGPQFIFQYYEEEERQRGNFPDRFSGHQFPNYSSELNVNALLLGDSALYLCALSRAGARTGELFFGEGSRLTVL.

Details on this clone: From the germline J gene comes the end of the CDR3, since the read stops 3 residues before it. V usage is TRBV7-9 and J usage is TRBJ2-2, with a weak D call TRBD2 (6 bases). This CDR3 is 15 amino acids long. Between the trimmed V and J ends, which lost 2 bases and 7 bases, there was a span of 14 bases. The germline CDR1 and CDR2 sequences are SEHNR and FQNEAQ (reference sequence). Partial CDR3 DNA: TGTGCCAGCAGCTTACTTAGCGGAGCCGGCGGGGAG. Encoded protein: CASSLLSGAGGE. Given in full, the CDR3 is CASSLLSGAGGELFF. The full variable domain, rest sourced from reference TRBV7-9 and TRBJ2-2, is DTGVSQNPRHKITKRGQNVTFRCDPISEHNRLYWYRQTLGQGPEFLTYFQNEAQLEKSRLLSDRFSAERPKGSFSTLEIQRTEQGDSAMYLCASSLLSGAGGELFFGEGSRLTVL.